This T cell receptor (beta chain) is from a study of beta chain features in type 1 diabetes. The investigators reverse transcribed all of the isolated RNA, so they sequenced expressed TCRB transcripts. TCRdb's copy holds only in-frame clones and misses some; the assay was immunoSEQ multiplex PCR. This table has over 500,000 clones, around a sixth appearing once. V was shortened by 3 bases and J by 6 bases, with 9 bases between the two germline ends. Germline V CDR1 and CDR2: SGHTA, FQGNSA. The CDR3 consists of 14 residues. Sequenced sample: naive CD4+ T cells from blood. This sequence joins TRBV7-2 and TRBJ1-6; D is uncertain. The clonotype originates from a man between 18 and 35 years old in good health. The CDR3 coding sequence is TGTGCCAGCAGCTTGGCCCAAACTAATTCACCCCTCCACTTT. Translating gives CASSLAQTNSPLHF.